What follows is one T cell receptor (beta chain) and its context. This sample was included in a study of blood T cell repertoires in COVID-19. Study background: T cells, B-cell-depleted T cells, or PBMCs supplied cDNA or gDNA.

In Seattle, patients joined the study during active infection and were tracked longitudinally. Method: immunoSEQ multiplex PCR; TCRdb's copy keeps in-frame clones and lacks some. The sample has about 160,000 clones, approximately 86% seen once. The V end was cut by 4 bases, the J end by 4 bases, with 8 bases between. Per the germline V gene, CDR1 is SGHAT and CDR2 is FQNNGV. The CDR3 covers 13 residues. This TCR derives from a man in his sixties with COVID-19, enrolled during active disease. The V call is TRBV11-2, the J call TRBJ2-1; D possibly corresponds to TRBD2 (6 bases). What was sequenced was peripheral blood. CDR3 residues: CASSSGTYNEQFF. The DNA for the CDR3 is TGTGCCAGCAGCTCCGGGACTTACAATGAGCAGTTCTTC.